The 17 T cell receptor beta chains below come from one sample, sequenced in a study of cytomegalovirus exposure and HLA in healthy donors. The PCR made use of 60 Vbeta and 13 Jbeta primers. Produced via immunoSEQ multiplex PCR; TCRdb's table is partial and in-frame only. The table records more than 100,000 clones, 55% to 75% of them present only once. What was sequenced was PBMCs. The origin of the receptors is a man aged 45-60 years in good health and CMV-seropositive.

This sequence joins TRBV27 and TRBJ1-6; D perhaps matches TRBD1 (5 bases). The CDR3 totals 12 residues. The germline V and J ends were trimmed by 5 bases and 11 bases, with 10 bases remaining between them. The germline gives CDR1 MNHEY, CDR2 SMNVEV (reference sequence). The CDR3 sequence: CASSARGTPLHF. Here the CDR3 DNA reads TGTGCCAGCAGTGCCCGGGGGACACCCCTCCACTTT.

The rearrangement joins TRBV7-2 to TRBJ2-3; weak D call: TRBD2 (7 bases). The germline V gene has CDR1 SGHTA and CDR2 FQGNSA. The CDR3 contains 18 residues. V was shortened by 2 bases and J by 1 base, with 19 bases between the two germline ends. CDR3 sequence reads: CASSLFPSAGAGTDTQYF. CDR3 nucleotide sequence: TGTGCCAGCAGCTTATTTCCCTCGGCGGGGGCGGGCACAGATACGCAGTATTTT.

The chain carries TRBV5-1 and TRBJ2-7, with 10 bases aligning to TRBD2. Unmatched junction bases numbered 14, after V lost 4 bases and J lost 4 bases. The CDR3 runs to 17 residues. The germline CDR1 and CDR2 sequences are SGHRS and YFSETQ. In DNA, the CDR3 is TGCGCCAGCAGCCCACAGAGCCTAGCGGGGGACCCATACGAGCAGTACTTC. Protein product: CASSPQSLAGDPYEQYF.

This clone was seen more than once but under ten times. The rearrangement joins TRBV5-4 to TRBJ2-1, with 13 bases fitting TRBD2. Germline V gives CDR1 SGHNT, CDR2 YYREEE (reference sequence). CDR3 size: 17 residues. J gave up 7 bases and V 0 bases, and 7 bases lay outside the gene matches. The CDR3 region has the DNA TGTGCCAGCAGCTTGGGACTAGCGGGAGGTTTGGAAAATGAGCAGTTCTTC. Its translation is CASSLGLAGGLENEQFF.

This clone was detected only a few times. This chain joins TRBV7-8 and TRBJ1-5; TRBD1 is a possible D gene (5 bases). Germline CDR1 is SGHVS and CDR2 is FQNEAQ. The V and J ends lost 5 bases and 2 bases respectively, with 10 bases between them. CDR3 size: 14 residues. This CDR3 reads CASSRGAGNQPQHF. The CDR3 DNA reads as TGTGCCAGCAGCCGTGGGGCTGGCAATCAGCCCCAGCATTTT.

The CDR3 coding sequence is TGTGCCAGCTCCCTCCAGGGGGCGAACTATGGCTACACCTTC. As protein: CASSLQGANYGYTF. V and J are TRBV2 and TRBJ1-2, with 8 nucleotides matching TRBD1. The trim removed 8 bases at V and 2 bases at J, leaving 7 bases unmatched. Germline CDR1 SNHLY, CDR2 FYNNEI. This CDR3 is built from 14 residues.

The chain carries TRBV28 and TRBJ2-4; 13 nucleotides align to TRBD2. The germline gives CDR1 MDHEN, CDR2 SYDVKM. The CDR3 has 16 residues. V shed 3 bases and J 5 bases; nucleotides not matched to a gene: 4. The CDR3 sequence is CASSFGLAGAQNIQYF. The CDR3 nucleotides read TGTGCCAGCAGTTTTGGACTAGCGGGGGCTCAAAACATTCAGTACTTC.

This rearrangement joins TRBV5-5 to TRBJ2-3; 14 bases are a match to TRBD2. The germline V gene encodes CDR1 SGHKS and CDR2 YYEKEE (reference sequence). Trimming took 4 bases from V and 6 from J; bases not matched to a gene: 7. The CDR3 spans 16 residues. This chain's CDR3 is CASSHGLAGGPDTQYF. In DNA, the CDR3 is TGTGCCAGCAGCCATGGACTAGCGGGGGGCCCGGATACGCAGTATTTT.

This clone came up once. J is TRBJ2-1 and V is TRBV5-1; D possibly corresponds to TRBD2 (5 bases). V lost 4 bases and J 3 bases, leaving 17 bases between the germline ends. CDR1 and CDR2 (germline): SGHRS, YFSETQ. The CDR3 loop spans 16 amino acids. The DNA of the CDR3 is TGCGCCAGCAGCACGTCCCCCAGCGGAGTCTACAATGAGCAGTTCTTC. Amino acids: CASSTSPSGVYNEQFF.

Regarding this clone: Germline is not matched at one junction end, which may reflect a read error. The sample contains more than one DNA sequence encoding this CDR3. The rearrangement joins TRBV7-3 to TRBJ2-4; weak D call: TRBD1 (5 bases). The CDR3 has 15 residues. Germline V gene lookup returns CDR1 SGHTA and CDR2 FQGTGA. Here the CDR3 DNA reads TGCGCCAGCAGCTTAACGGCCGACAGTCAAAACATTCAGTACTTC. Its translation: CASSLTADSQNIQYF.

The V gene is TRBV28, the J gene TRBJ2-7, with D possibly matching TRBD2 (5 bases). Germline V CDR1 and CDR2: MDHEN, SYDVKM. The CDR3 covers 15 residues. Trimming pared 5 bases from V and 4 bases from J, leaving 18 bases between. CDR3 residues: CASSAVGSSVYEQYF. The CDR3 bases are TGTGCCAGCAGTGCGGTGGGGAGCTCGGTTTACGAGCAGTACTTC.

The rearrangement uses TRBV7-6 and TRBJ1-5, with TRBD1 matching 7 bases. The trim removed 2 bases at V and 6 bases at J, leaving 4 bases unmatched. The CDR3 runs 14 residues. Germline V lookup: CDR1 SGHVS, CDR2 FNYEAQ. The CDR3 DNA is TGTGCCAGCAGCTTATCAGGGGGTGGTCAGCCCCAGCATTTT. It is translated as CASSLSGGGQPQHF.

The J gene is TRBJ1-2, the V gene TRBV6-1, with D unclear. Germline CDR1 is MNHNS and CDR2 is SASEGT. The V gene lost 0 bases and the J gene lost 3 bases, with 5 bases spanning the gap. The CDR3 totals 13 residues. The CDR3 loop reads CASSEAEDYGYTF. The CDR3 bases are TGTGCCAGCAGTGAAGCTGAGGACTATGGCTACACCTTC.

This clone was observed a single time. CDR3 in amino acids: CASSSTQGHLYGYTF. Written as DNA, the CDR3 is TGTGCCAGCAGCTCAACCCAGGGCCACCTCTATGGCTACACCTTC. The V call is TRBV7-6, the J call TRBJ1-2, with a weak D call TRBD1 (5 bases). CDR1 is SGHVS, CDR2 FNYEAQ, per germline. Trimming removed 4 bases from V and 4 bases from J, with 16 bases in between. The CDR3 spans 15 residues.

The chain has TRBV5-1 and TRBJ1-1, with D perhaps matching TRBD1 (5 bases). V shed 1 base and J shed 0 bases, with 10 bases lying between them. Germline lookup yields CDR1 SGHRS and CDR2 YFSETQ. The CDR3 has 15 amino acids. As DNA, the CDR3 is TGCGCCAGCAGCTTGAGGAGGGGCATGAACACTGAAGCTTTCTTT. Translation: CASSLRRGMNTEAFF.

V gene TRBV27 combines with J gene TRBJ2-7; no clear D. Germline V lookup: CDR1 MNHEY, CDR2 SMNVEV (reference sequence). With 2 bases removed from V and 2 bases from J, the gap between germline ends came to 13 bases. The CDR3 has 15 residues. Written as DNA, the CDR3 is TGTGCCAGCAGTTTAAGAGCGAATGGAGCCTACGAGCAGTACTTC. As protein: CASSLRANGAYEQYF.

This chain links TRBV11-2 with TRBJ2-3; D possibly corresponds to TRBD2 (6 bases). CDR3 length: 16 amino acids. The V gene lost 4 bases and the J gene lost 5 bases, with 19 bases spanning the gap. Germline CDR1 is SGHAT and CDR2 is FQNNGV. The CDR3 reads CASSSRRGPGVDTQYF. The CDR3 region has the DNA TGTGCCAGCAGCTCCCGGCGGGGTCCGGGCGTAGATACGCAGTATTTT.